A single sample gave rise to the 2 T cell receptor beta chains below, sequenced in a study of control samples from healthy donors and cancer patients. Generated by immunoSEQ multiplex PCR, the TCRdb table keeps only in-frame clones and is missing some. The sample records more than 80,000 clones, just over 90% being singletons. The sample consisted of blood. The receptors were gathered from a man aged 18 to 35 in good health.

CDR3 residues: CASQSQVSTEAFF. In DNA form, the CDR3 reads TGTGCCAGCCAGTCCCAGGTGTCTACTGAAGCTTTCTTT. The V gene is TRBV6-6, the J gene TRBJ1-1; D uncertain. With 8 bases removed from V and 5 bases from J, the gap between germline ends came to 15 bases. Germline V gene data show CDR1 as MNHNY and CDR2 as SVGAGI (reference sequence). This CDR3 is built from 13 residues.

This clone was picked up one time. V and J are TRBV6-5 and TRBJ1-1; TRBD1 is a possible D gene (5 bases). The CDR3 runs 14 residues. Trimming removed 6 bases from V and 1 base from J, with 12 bases in between. The germline V gene encodes CDR1 MNHEY and CDR2 SVGAGI. The CDR3 region has the DNA TGTGCCAGCAGGAGACAGAGGCAGAACACTGAAGCTTTCTTT. Translating it yields CASRRQRQNTEAFF.